This T cell receptor beta chain was sequenced in a study of T-cell memory formation after mild COVID-19. Study-wide results and caveats: CD4/CD8 balance characterized clones contracting day 15 to 85, and CD4+ skew characterized later expanders.

This CDR3 spans 13 amino acids. The V gene lost 2 bases and the J gene lost 8 bases, with 10 bases spanning the gap. The V gene's germline CDR1 is MGHRA and CDR2 YSYEKL. At least ten counts were recorded for this clonotype. Its antigen is not known. MiXCR, run by TCRdb on the 5' RACE reads, gives a single entry per CDR3 protein. Of about 44,000 distinct CDR3 sequences listed, around 6.1% are singletons. Input material: PBMCs or a T cell subset sorted from them (not recorded which). The chain combines TRBV4-1 with TRBJ1-5; D gene ambiguous. The TCR comes from an adult who had mild COVID-19 (a few samples of this study predate the infection). Cell type and time point are not known. For the CDR3, the DNA is TGCGCCAGCAGCCAAAACCCTGTCGAGCCCCAGCATTTT. It is translated as CASSQNPVEPQHF.